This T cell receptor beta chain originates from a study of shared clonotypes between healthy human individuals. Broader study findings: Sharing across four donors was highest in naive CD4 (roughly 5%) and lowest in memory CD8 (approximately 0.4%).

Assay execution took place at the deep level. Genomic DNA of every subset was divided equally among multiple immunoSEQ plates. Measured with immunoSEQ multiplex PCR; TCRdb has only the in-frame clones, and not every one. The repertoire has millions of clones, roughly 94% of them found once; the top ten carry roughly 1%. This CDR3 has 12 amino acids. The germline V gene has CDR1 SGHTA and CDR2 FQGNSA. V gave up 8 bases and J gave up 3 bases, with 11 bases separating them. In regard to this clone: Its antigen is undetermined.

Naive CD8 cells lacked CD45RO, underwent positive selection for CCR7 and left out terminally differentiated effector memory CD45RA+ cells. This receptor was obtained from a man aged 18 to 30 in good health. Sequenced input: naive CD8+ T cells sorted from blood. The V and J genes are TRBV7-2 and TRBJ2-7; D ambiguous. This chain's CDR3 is CASGLSDYEQYF. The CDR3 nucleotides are TGTGCCAGCGGCCTCTCCGACTACGAGCAGTACTTC.